The 30 T cell receptor beta chains given below trace back to one sample, sequenced in a study of lymphopenia after photon versus proton radiotherapy. TCRdb's copy holds only in-frame clones and misses some; the assay was immunoSEQ multiplex PCR. The sample yields approximately 7,300 clones, around 92% seen once. Here the sequenced sample was peripheral blood, taken from a patient treated with photon-based radiotherapy. These receptors were collected from a woman aged 45-65 years with cholangiocarcinoma.

The V gene is TRBV19, the J gene TRBJ1-1; no clear D. This CDR3 has 13 residues. The germline gives CDR1 LNHDA, CDR2 SQIVND (reference sequence). Trimming stripped 2 bases from V and 1 base from J, with 5 bases between. The CDR3 here is CASSIWQNTEAFF. The CDR3 nucleotides are TGTGCCAGTAGTATATGGCAGAACACTGAAGCTTTCTTT.

CDR3 region: CASSLPTRPLNQPQHF. CDR3 DNA: TGTGCCAGCAGTTTGCCGACGAGGCCCCTAAATCAGCCCCAGCATTTT. The chain has TRBV27 and TRBJ1-5; D remains ambiguous. The CDR3 has 16 residues. V lost 3 bases and J 4 bases, leaving 16 bases between the germline ends. Germline CDR1 reads MNHEY; CDR2 reads SMNVEV (reference sequence).

The J gene is TRBJ1-2, the V gene TRBV19; 7 bases agree with TRBD1. There are 15 residues in the CDR3. J was trimmed by 4 bases and V by 5 bases; bases with no gene match: 10. The germline CDR1 and CDR2 sequences are LNHDA and SQIVND (reference sequence). CDR3 residues: CASSAAPGTVYGYTF. CDR3 coding DNA: TGTGCCAGTAGTGCCGCTCCCGGGACAGTCTATGGCTACACCTTC.

This clone was picked up one time. The chain is built from TRBV5-1 and TRBJ2-1; D is uncertain. From germline, CDR1 is SGHRS and CDR2 YFSETQ. The CDR3 length is 16 residues. Trimming pared 0 bases from V and 0 bases from J, leaving 10 bases between. This chain's CDR3 is CASSLGLRSSYNEQFF. The CDR3 nucleotides read TGCGCCAGCAGCTTGGGGTTAAGGAGCTCCTACAATGAGCAGTTCTTC.

The chain links TRBV18 to TRBJ2-5; 9 bases fit TRBD2. Germline V CDR1 and CDR2: KGHSH, LQKENI. The CDR3 runs 18 residues. The V and J ends lost 3 bases and 4 bases, in that order; junction bases with no gene match: 15. CDR3 nucleotide sequence: TGTGCCAGCTCACCCCCGAGGGAACTAGCGGGCTCGATAGAGACCCAGTACTTC. This sequence encodes CASSPPRELAGSIETQYF.

The rearrangement joins TRBV7-6 to TRBJ2-1; D is possibly TRBD2 (7 bases). V was shortened by 4 bases and J by 3 bases, with 10 bases between the two germline ends. There are 14 residues in the CDR3. CDR1 and CDR2 from the germline V gene are SGHVS and FNYEAQ. CDR3 residues: CASSWEGVYNEQFF. The CDR3 region has the DNA TGTGCCAGCAGCTGGGAGGGGGTCTACAATGAGCAGTTCTTC.

The J gene is TRBJ1-1, the V gene TRBV4-3, with D perhaps TRBD1 (5 bases). The V gene lost 0 bases and the J gene lost 1 base, with 21 bases spanning the gap. Per the germline V gene, CDR1 is LGHNA and CDR2 is YSLEER. The length of the CDR3 is 19 residues. In DNA, the CDR3 is TGCGCCAGCAGCCAAGAGGAGGGGATTTTTGGGGCAGGGAACACTGAAGCTTTCTTT. This sequence encodes CASSQEEGIFGAGNTEAFF.

This clone appeared a few times. In DNA form, the CDR3 reads TGTGCCACCAGCAGAGTAGTGACCTCCTACGAGCAGTACTTC. It translates to CATSRVVTSYEQYF. The rearrangement links TRBV15 to TRBJ2-7; D gene unclear. Germline lookup yields CDR1 LNHNV and CDR2 YYDKDF (reference sequence). The CDR3 is 14 amino acids. V dropped 1 base and J dropped 0 bases, with 7 bases sitting between them.

This clone was seen a single time. The rearrangement joins TRBV7-9 to TRBJ1-6, with a possible D match to TRBD1 (5 bases). The V end was cut by 2 bases, the J end by 10 bases, with 15 bases between. Germline lookup yields CDR1 SEHNR and CDR2 FQNEAQ (reference sequence). The CDR3 runs 15 residues. The CDR3 is CASSLLRPGISPLHF. CDR3 coding DNA: TGTGCCAGCAGCTTACTCCGGCCAGGGATCTCACCCCTCCACTTT. Based on the CDR3 plus reference TRBV7-9 and TRBJ1-6, the full variable domain is DTGVSQNPRHKITKRGQNVTFRCDPISEHNRLYWYRQTLGQGPEFLTYFQNEAQLEKSRLLSDRFSAERPKGSFSTLEIQRTEQGDSAMYLCASSLLRPGISPLHFGNGTRLTVT.

V gene TRBV11-3 combines with J gene TRBJ2-5, with D possibly matching TRBD1 (6 bases). V lost 1 base and J lost 2, with 17 bases in between. CDR3 length: 17 amino acids. The V gene's germline CDR1 is SGHNT and CDR2 YENEEA. The CDR3 region is CASSLVGSGALQETQYF. The DNA of the CDR3 is TGTGCCAGCAGCTTAGTTGGGTCAGGGGCACTTCAAGAGACCCAGTACTTC.

This clone occurred once. The CDR3 DNA follows: TGTGCCAGTACCTTTGGGGCCTATGGCTACACCTTC. Translated, it gives CASTFGAYGYTF. The chain couples TRBV19 to TRBJ1-2; perhaps TRBD1 as D (5 bases). V gave up 7 bases and J gave up 4 bases, with 10 bases separating them. CDR1 and CDR2 (germline): LNHDA, SQIVND (reference sequence). The CDR3 is 12 amino acids. Combining the CDR3 with reference TRBV19 and TRBJ1-2 gives the whole variable domain DGGITQSPKYLFRKEGQNVTLSCEQNLNHDAMYWYRQDPGQGLRLIYYSQIVNDFQKGDIAEGYSVSREKKESFPLTVTSAQKNPTAFYLCASTFGAYGYTFGSGTRLTVV.

V is TRBV6-6 and J is TRBJ1-1; D ambiguous. CDR1 is MNHNY, CDR2 SVGAGI, per germline (reference sequence). Trimming removed 0 bases at V and 7 bases at J, with 9 bases between. This CDR3 has 13 residues. CDR3 sequence (DNA): TGTGCCAGCAGTTACTCGGCCCTATTTGAAGCTTTCTTT. Its protein is CASSYSALFEAFF.

This sequence joins TRBV7-2 and TRBJ2-7, with D perhaps TRBD2 (5 bases). The CDR3 has 14 residues. V lost 4 bases, J lost 3 bases, and 13 bases lay in between. In germline, CDR1 is SGHTA, CDR2 FQGNSA. The CDR3 protein is CASSSWTLDYEQYF. CDR3 DNA sequence: TGTGCCAGCAGCTCCTGGACTCTCGACTACGAGCAGTACTTC.

The chain links TRBV2 to TRBJ2-7; the match to TRBD1 covers 9 bases. Germline-derived CDR1 and CDR2 are SNHLY and FYNNEI. This CDR3 has 13 residues. The CDR3 DNA reads as TGTGCTGGACAGGGGCCCTTTTCCTACGAGCAGTACTTC. It translates to CAGQGPFSYEQYF.

As DNA, the CDR3 is TGTGCCACCAGCAGAGATCCGGAACTAGCGGGTGACGAGCAGTACTTC. It yields the protein CATSRDPELAGDEQYF. V is TRBV15 and J is TRBJ2-7, with 9 positions matching TRBD2. Germline assignment: CDR1 LNHNV and CDR2 YYDKDF (reference sequence). After removal of 0 bases from V and 5 bases from J, the junction contained 8 bases not matched to a gene. The CDR3 spans 16 residues.

CDR3 DNA sequence: TGTGCCTGGGGCTTCCCTGGGGAAGGACAGCCCCAGCATTTT. As protein: CAWGFPGEGQPQHF. V is TRBV30 and J is TRBJ1-5; D unclear. V was clipped by 5 bases and J by 7 bases, with 18 bases between them. Per the germline V gene, CDR1 is GTSNPN and CDR2 is SVGIG (reference sequence). This CDR3 has 14 amino acids.

This clone was observed a single time. The rearrangement links TRBV5-5 to TRBJ2-2, with TRBD1 matching over 7 bases. The CDR3 contains 14 residues. Losses at the gene ends were 5 bases for V and 1 base for J; bases not matched to a gene: 2. From germline, CDR1 is SGHKS and CDR2 YYEKEE (reference sequence). CDR3 amino acids: CASRTGWNTGELFF. The CDR3 nucleotides are TGTGCCAGCAGGACAGGGTGGAACACCGGGGAGCTGTTTTTT.

The V and J genes are TRBV15 and TRBJ2-3; D gene unclear. CDR3 length: 16 amino acids. V lost 0 bases and J lost 1, with 11 bases in between. In germline, CDR1 is LNHNV, CDR2 YYDKDF (reference sequence). CDR3 loop: CATSRDGGRGTDTQYF. For the CDR3, the DNA is TGTGCCACCAGCAGAGATGGCGGACGCGGCACAGATACGCAGTATTTT.

The gene calls are TRBV4-3 and TRBJ1-3; possible D gene TRBD1, 5 bases. Between the trimmed V and J ends, which lost 0 bases and 5 bases, there was a span of 11 bases. CDR1 LGHNA and CDR2 YSLEER come from the germline V gene. The CDR3 is 15 amino acids. The CDR3 nucleotides are TGCGCCAGCAGCCAAGATCTCCAGGGAAGAAACACCATATATTTT. Translation gives CASSQDLQGRNTIYF.

This sequence joins TRBV18 and TRBJ1-4; weak D call: TRBD1 (5 bases). The CDR3 is made up of 13 amino acids. CDR1 and CDR2 (germline): KGHSH, LQKENI. V was shortened by 4 bases and J by 7 bases, with 10 bases between the two germline ends. CDR3 sequence (DNA): TGTGCCAGCTCACAGGACAAAGGTGAAAAACTGTTTTTT. It specifies CASSQDKGEKLFF.

V and J are TRBV7-2 and TRBJ1-1; D possibly corresponds to TRBD1 (5 bases). The V end lost 3 bases, the J end lost 7 bases, and 9 bases lay between the germline ends. CDR1 and CDR2 from the germline V gene are SGHTA and FQGNSA. The CDR3 is 12 amino acids. CDR3 residues: CASSFVTDEAFF. Written as DNA, the CDR3 is TGTGCCAGCAGCTTTGTGACAGATGAAGCTTTCTTT. Variable domain in full (rest from reference TRBV7-2 and TRBJ1-1): GAGVSQSPSNKVTEKGKDVELRCDPISGHTALYWYRQSLGQGLEFLIYFQGNSAPDKSGLPSDRFSAERTGGSVSTLTIQRTQQEDSAVYLCASSFVTDEAFFGQGTRLTVV.

The chain couples TRBV6-5 to TRBJ2-7, with 9 bases lining up with TRBD1. This CDR3 region has 15 residues. With V trimmed by 4 bases and J by 3 bases, 7 bases remained unmatched. The V gene's germline CDR1 is MNHEY and CDR2 SVGAGI. The CDR3 DNA sequence: TGTGCCAGCAGTTCCCAAGGGACAGGGAGCTACGAGCAGTACTTC. Translated, it gives CASSSQGTGSYEQYF.

CDR3 protein: CASSRPSGPSGDEQYF. DNA of the CDR3: TGTGCCAGCAGCCGACCGTCAGGACCCTCTGGGGACGAGCAGTACTTC. J is TRBJ2-7 and V is TRBV7-9; D remains ambiguous. V shed 5 bases and J shed 5 bases, with 22 bases lying between them. The CDR3 has 16 amino acids. Germline-derived CDR1 and CDR2 are SEHNR and FQNEAQ (reference sequence).

V and J are TRBV7-9 and TRBJ2-7; 8 bases map to TRBD2. The germline V gene has CDR1 SEHNR and CDR2 FQNEAQ (reference sequence). V was pared by 0 bases and J by 3 bases, with 7 bases of the junction left unmatched. This CDR3 contains 16 residues. The chain's CDR3 is CASSLAAAGALYEQYF. CDR3 bases: TGTGCCAGCAGCTTAGCCGCAGCGGGGGCCCTCTACGAGCAGTACTTC.

J is TRBJ1-6 and V is TRBV7-9; 8 bases agree with TRBD1. Germline V gene lookup returns CDR1 SEHNR and CDR2 FQNEAQ (reference sequence). CDR3 length: 16 residues. J lost 9 bases, V lost 3 bases, and 10 bases had no gene match. The CDR3 here is CASSFRTGSASSPLHF. CDR3 sequence (DNA): TGTGCCAGCAGCTTCCGGACAGGGTCAGCAAGTTCACCCCTCCACTTT.

The count of this clone is one. The chain is built from TRBV7-2 and TRBJ1-5; the match to TRBD1 covers 11 bases. This CDR3 has 15 amino acids. Looked up from germline, CDR1 is SGHTA and CDR2 is FQGNSA. V shed 4 bases and J 1 base; nucleotides not matched to a gene: 0. Here the CDR3 reads CASSWDRGSNQPQHF. The CDR3, as DNA: TGTGCCAGCAGCTGGGACAGGGGGAGCAATCAGCCCCAGCATTTT.

The gene calls are TRBV18 and TRBJ1-5; 8 bases are shared with TRBD1. Germline CDR1 and CDR2: KGHSH and LQKENI. CDR3 length equals 16 residues. V shed 6 bases and J 0 bases; nucleotides not matched to a gene: 7. The CDR3 loop reads CASSVAGGISNQPQHF. The CDR3 bases are TGTGCCAGCTCGGTGGCAGGGGGCATTAGCAATCAGCCCCAGCATTTT.

V gene TRBV2 combines with J gene TRBJ2-6; D gene ambiguous. V was trimmed by 1 base and J by 4 bases, leaving 11 bases between them. This CDR3 has 16 amino acids. CDR1 and CDR2 (germline): SNHLY, FYNNEI. The CDR3 loop reads CASSEGLGSGANVLTF. The CDR3 region has the DNA TGTGCCAGCAGTGAAGGGTTGGGTTCCGGGGCCAACGTCCTGACTTTC.

CDR3 coding DNA: TGTGCCAGCAGCTTGACGGGGGCCGCCGGGGAGCTGTTTTTT. This encodes CASSLTGAAGELFF. The V call is TRBV5-4, the J call TRBJ2-2; perhaps D is TRBD1 or TRBD2 (6 bases each). The germline V gene encodes CDR1 SGHNT and CDR2 YYREEE (reference sequence). This CDR3 region has 14 residues. The V end lost 1 base, the J end lost 6 bases, and 10 bases lay between the germline ends.

The rearrangement joins TRBV18 to TRBJ1-1; no firm D call. Germline-derived CDR1 and CDR2 are KGHSH and LQKENI. CDR3 length: 13 residues. V was trimmed by 2 bases and J by 1 base, leaving 5 bases between them. Here the CDR3 DNA reads TGTGCCAGCTCACCAGCGTGGAACACTGAAGCTTTCTTT. Translation gives CASSPAWNTEAFF.